A selection of T cell receptor beta chains follows, all from one sample in a study of T cell repertoires in aging, cancer and after chemotherapy. TCRdb reprocessed the multiplex PCR reads via MiXCR and lists one record per CDR3 protein. The sample carries roughly 6,000 distinct CDR3 sequences, about 35% recorded once. Sequenced input: blood. The receptors stem from a human donor with a blood cancer. Each CDR3 is given with its conserved first and last residue. Each record gives: J gene, V gene, clone size, D gene, CDR3 protein, CDR3 DNA. D genes are given only for firm matches. Rows may omit the clone size; those that give it use once, few, many or a size class.

TRBJ1-1,TRBV6-6,few,TRBD1,CASSYSRQGVEAFF,TGTGCCAGCAGTTACTCGAGGCAGGGGGTTGAAGCTTTCTTT
TRBJ2-5,TRBV6-5,few,TRBD2,CASSYSTSGKKTQYF,TGTGCCAGCAGTTACTCGACTAGCGGCAAGAAGACCCAGTACTTC
TRBJ1-5,TRBV6-2/TRBV6-3,NA,NA,CASSSHFRMGNQPQHF,TGTGCCAGCAGTTCCCACTTCAGGATGGGCAATCAGCCCCAGCATTTT
TRBJ2-5,TRBV27,few,TRBD1,CASSSWDRISETQYF,TGTGCCAGCAGCAGCTGGGACAGGATTTCGGAGACCCAGTACTTC
TRBJ2-1,TRBV5-1,NA,TRBD2,CASSLTTSGIANEQFF,TGCGCCAGCAGCTTAACGACTAGCGGGATTGCGAATGAGCAGTTCTTC
TRBJ2-7,TRBV6-5,NA,NA,CASSSSRSYEQYF,TGTGCCAGCAGTTCCTCCCGCTCCTACGAGCAGTACTTC
TRBJ2-1,TRBV20-1,few,TRBD2,CSARTSGYNEQFF,TGCAGTGCAAGGACTAGCGGATACAATGAGCAGTTCTTC
TRBJ2-7,TRBV15,few,NA,CATSRDTGVPYF,TGTGCCACCAGCAGAGATACGGGGGTCCCGTACTTC
TRBJ2-1,TRBV6-5,few,TRBD2,CASSVRLALNNEQFF,TGTGCCAGCAGTGTCCGACTAGCTTTGAACAATGAGCAGTTCTTC
TRBJ1-2,TRBV6-5,few,NA,CASSLARGPLEGYTF,TGTGCCAGCAGTTTGGCGAGGGGCCCTTTGGAAGGCTACACCTTC
TRBJ2-3,TRBV13,few,NA,CASSLEGGGGDTQYF,TGTGCCAGCAGCTTAGAGGGTGGGGGCGGAGATACGCAGTATTTT
TRBJ1-1,TRBV7-6,NA,NA,CASSLMRGGEAFF,TGTGCCAGCAGCTTAATGCGGGGGGGAGAAGCTTTCTTT
TRBJ2-5,TRBV29-1,medium-sized,NA,CSVDGRGETQYF,TGCAGCGTTGACGGGCGGGGAGAGACCCAGTACTTC
TRBJ2-7,TRBV12-3/TRBV12-4,few,NA,CASSLEGSYEQYF,TGTGCCAGCAGTTTAGAGGGCTCCTACGAGCAGTACTTC
TRBJ2-7,TRBV20-1,NA,TRBD1,CSPGTAYEQYF,TGCAGTCCTGGGACAGCGTACGAGCAGTACTTC
TRBJ2-5,TRBV6-2/TRBV6-3,few,NA,CATSDSQETQYF,TGTGCCACTTCAGACAGCCAAGAGACCCAGTACTTC
TRBJ2-6,TRBV10-3,NA,NA,CAIMGGLSSSGANVLTF,TGTGCCATCATGGGAGGCCTCAGCTCCTCTGGGGCCAACGTCCTGACTTTC
TRBJ2-5,TRBV5-6,NA,TRBD2,CASSLGIAGTGETQYF,TGTGCCAGCAGCTTGGGCATAGCGGGAACGGGGGAGACCCAGTACTTC
TRBJ1-2,TRBV20-1,NA,NA,CSAGARENIGGYTF,TGCAGTGCTGGAGCGAGAGAGAATATAGGCGGCTACACCTTC
TRBJ2-1,TRBV5-1,NA,TRBD2,CASSFGTSGRVYNEQFF,TGTGCCAGCAGCTTTGGGACTAGCGGGAGGGTTTACAATGAGCAGTTCTTC
TRBJ2-7,TRBV6-5,NA,NA,CASSYSRSWEQYF,TGTGCCAGCAGTTACTCCCGCTCGTGGGAGCAGTACTTC
TRBJ2-7,TRBV15,NA,TRBD1,CATSRMTGQDAWEQYF,TGTGCCACCAGCAGAATGACGGGACAGGACGCTTGGGAGCAGTACTTC
TRBJ1-5,TRBV27,NA,NA,CASSSGGWGNQPQHF,TGTGCCAGCAGTTCGGGGGGTTGGGGCAATCAGCCCCAGCATTTT
TRBJ2-7,TRBV6-6,few,NA,CASMGSFNEQYF,TGTGCCAGCATGGGGAGTTTCAACGAGCAGTACTTC
TRBJ2-7,TRBV29-1,medium-sized,NA,CSVWHGYEQYF,TGCAGCGTTTGGCACGGGTACGAGCAGTACTTC
TRBJ2-7,TRBV20-1,NA,TRBD2,CSAPSPASGRMYEQYF,TGCAGTGCCCCCAGCCCGGCTAGCGGGAGGATGTACGAGCAGTACTTC
TRBJ1-1,TRBV11-1,NA,NA,CASSLYATDPEAFF,TGTGCCAGCAGCTTATATGCGACAGACCCTGAAGCTTTCTTT